The 12 T cell receptor beta chains given below trace back to one sample, sequenced in a study of CD8+CD57+ T cells in acquired aplastic anemia. Profiles of TCR beta VDJ and CDR3 were generated from a genomic DNA template. TCRdb recomputed calls from the reads with MiXCR, one row per CDR3 protein. Altogether approximately 81,000 distinct CDR3 sequences are present, more than 40% being singletons, with the ten largest covering 66%. Sequenced input: sorted CD4+, CD8+, or CD8+CD57+ T cells (not recorded which) from PBMCs. Receptor source: a human donor in good health, serving as a control.

The chain carries TRBV29-1 and TRBJ2-1; 9 bases align to TRBD2. With V trimmed by 6 bases and J by 1 base, 7 bases remained unmatched. The length of the CDR3 is 15 residues. CDR1 and CDR2 (germline): SQVTM, ANQGSEA. The CDR3 DNA reads as TGCAGCGTAGGCTCGGCGGGGGGGTCCTACAATGAGCAGTTCTTC. This gives the protein CSVGSAGGSYNEQFF.

The chain joins TRBV7-9 to TRBJ2-7, with unresolved D. Germline V gene sequence: CDR1 SEHNR, CDR2 FQNEAQ (reference sequence). The CDR3 contains 12 residues. Trimming removed 1 base from V and 6 bases from J, with 7 bases in between. This CDR3 is CASSLVGVEQYF. In nucleotides, the CDR3 is TGTGCCAGCAGCTTAGTTGGCGTCGAGCAGTACTTC.

This sequence joins TRBV11-2 and TRBJ2-1; TRBD2 matches at 9 bases. After removal of 1 base from V and 2 bases from J, the junction contained 3 bases not matched to a gene. CDR3 length: 16 amino acids. Germline V lookup: CDR1 SGHAT, CDR2 FQNNGV. The DNA for the CDR3 is TGTGCCAGCAGCTTAGTAGCGGGGGTTGCCTACAATGAGCAGTTCTTC. Translated: CASSLVAGVAYNEQFF.

There are many counts of this clonotype. The V call is TRBV24-1, the J call TRBJ2-2; D is unresolved. This CDR3 comprises 13 residues. V shed 5 bases and J shed 3 bases, with 6 bases lying between them. Germline-derived CDR1 and CDR2 are KGHDR and SFDVKD. The CDR3 bases are TGTGCCACCAGTGCAGGCTACACCGGGGAGCTGTTTTTT. Encoded protein: CATSAGYTGELFF.

This clonotype was picked up many times. At one end the junction does not follow the germline gene, possibly because of a read error. The genes are TRBV7-2 and TRBJ1-3; possible D gene TRBD1, 5 bases. The CDR3 runs 17 residues. Germline V CDR1 and CDR2: SGHTA, FQGNSA. DNA of the CDR3: TGTGCCAGCGGCTTTCCGGGACTAACCACGTTAGGAAACACCATATATTTT. It is translated as CASGFPGLTTLGNTIYF.

This clonotype was seen at least ten times. The J gene is TRBJ2-7, the V gene TRBV19; perhaps TRBD1 as D (6 bases). V lost 3 bases, J lost 5 bases, and 17 bases lay in between. CDR1 is LNHDA and CDR2 is SQIVND in the germline V gene (reference sequence). The CDR3 extends over 15 amino acids. CDR3 nucleotides: TGTGCCAGTAGTATCGATCAGGGGAGTTTAAACGAGCAGTACTTC. This codes for CASSIDQGSLNEQYF.

This clonotype was counted once. This may arise from a read error, as a much more abundant clone is one base away. The rearrangement links TRBV2 to TRBJ2-7, with 7 bases matching TRBD1. V lost 6 bases to trimming and J lost 4 bases; unmatched junction nucleotides: 9. CDR3 length: 14 residues. Germline loops: CDR1 SNHLY, CDR2 FYNNEI. The CDR3 is CASSRGQVGYEQYF. As DNA, the CDR3 is TGTGCCAGCAGCCGTGGACAGGTTGGATACGAGCAGTACTTC.

The chain uses TRBV19 and TRBJ2-3, with D perhaps matching TRBD2 (5 bases). CDR1 is LNHDA and CDR2 is SQIVND in the germline V gene (reference sequence). This CDR3 is built from 13 residues. Trimming pared 6 bases from V and 5 bases from J, leaving 12 bases between. In nucleotides, the CDR3 is TGTGCCAGTAGCGTGGGGAGAGGAGATACGCAGTATTTT. This encodes CASSVGRGDTQYF.

V and J are TRBV10-3 and TRBJ1-2; 7 bases match TRBD1. The V gene's germline CDR1 is ENHRY and CDR2 SYGVKD. The CDR3 consists of 15 residues. The trim removed 2 bases at V and 5 bases at J, leaving 8 bases unmatched. The CDR3 sequence: CAISEKTGIRYGYTF. In nucleotides, the CDR3 is TGTGCCATCAGTGAGAAGACAGGGATTAGGTATGGCTACACCTTC.

The chain's CDR3 is CASSLGGSSDTEAFF. The CDR3 DNA reads TGCGCCAGCAGCTTGGGGGGGTCGTCGGACACTGAAGCTTTCTTT. This chain uses TRBV5-1 with TRBJ1-1; weak D call: TRBD1 (5 bases). Germline CDR1 is SGHRS and CDR2 is YFSETQ. V was pared by 0 bases and J by 3 bases, with 12 bases between. This CDR3 comprises 15 residues.

In this sample, this clonotype turned up many times. This rearrangement joins TRBV2 to TRBJ2-7; D might be TRBD1 (5 bases). The germline V and J ends were trimmed by 10 bases and 4 bases, with 14 bases remaining between them. The CDR3 is 12 residues long. Germline CDR1 SNHLY, CDR2 FYNNEI. CDR3: CATSAGLYEQYF. The CDR3 DNA sequence: TGTGCCACTTCTGCAGGGCTTTACGAGCAGTACTTC.

The rearrangement joins TRBV27 to TRBJ2-7; D gene uncertain. The CDR3 spans 14 residues. Germline CDR1 and CDR2: MNHEY and SMNVEV (reference sequence). V was clipped by 5 bases and J by 0 bases, with 11 bases between them. The CDR3 DNA reads TGTGCCAGCAGTATGCGAGGAAGCTCCTACGAGCAGTACTTC. Amino acid sequence: CASSMRGSSYEQYF.